A selection of T cell receptor beta chains follows, all from one sample in a study of CD8 T cells in ankylosing spondylitis. TCRdb reprocessed the 5' RACE reads via MiXCR and lists one record per CDR3 protein. The table has 350,000 or so distinct CDR3 sequences, roughly 14% seen once. The specimen sequenced was blood, either unsorted or a sorted T cell fraction (not recorded which). The receptors were gathered from a male donor with ankylosing spondylitis or in good health (not recorded which). Both conserved end residues are part of each CDR3. D genes are given only for firm matches. The size entry is marked missing in some rows and otherwise reads once, few, many or a size class.

cdr3_length	v_call	j_call	d_call	clone_size	cdr3_aa	cdr3_nt
15	TRBV6-1	TRBJ2-3	TRBD1	.	CASSGSRGRVDTQYF	TGTGCCAGCAGTGGCTCCAGGGGGCGGGTGGATACGCAGTATTTT
14	TRBV7-2	TRBJ1-2	.	.	CASSPRREIYGYTF	TGTGCCAGCAGCCCCCGACGGGAGATATATGGCTACACCTTC
14	TRBV29-1	TRBJ2-7	TRBD2	few	CSVLSGTTSYEQYF	TGCAGCGTTCTCTCCGGGACTACCTCCTACGAGCAGTACTTC
15	TRBV4-1	TRBJ1-1	.	.	CASSHADSMNTEAFF	TGCGCCAGCAGCCACGCTGACAGTATGAACACTGAAGCTTTCTTT
12	TRBV19	TRBJ2-5	.	few	CASSGRQETQYF	TGTGCCAGTAGTGGACGCCAAGAGACCCAGTACTTC
13	TRBV5-6	TRBJ1-2	.	many	CASSQDGLYGYTF	TGTGCCAGCAGCCAGGACGGCCTCTATGGCTACACCTTC
21	TRBV6-2/TRBV6-3	TRBJ2-3	.	few	CASSYPGRRGAPNMGTDTQYF	TGTGCCAGCAGTTACCCTGGCCGTCGAGGGGCGCCAAACATGGGGACAGATACGCAGTATTTT
16	TRBV7-2	TRBJ2-3	.	few	CASSLIGAWDTDTQYF	TGTGCCAGCAGCTTAATAGGAGCGTGGGACACAGATACGCAGTATTTT
15	TRBV5-6	TRBJ2-1	.	few	CASSPRQGLYNEQFF	TGTGCCAGCAGCCCCCGGCAGGGGCTTTACAATGAGCAGTTCTTC
16	TRBV9	TRBJ1-5	.	.	CASSPEAGRVSQPQHF	TGTGCCAGCAGCCCCGAGGCAGGTCGAGTTAGTCAGCCCCAGCATTTT
18	TRBV4-1	TRBJ1-6	.	.	CASSQEPFPSSYNSPLHF	TGCGCCAGCAGCCAAGAGCCATTCCCGAGCTCCTATAATTCACCCCTCCACTTT
13	TRBV3-1	TRBJ2-5	.	few	CASSQIPQETQYF	TGTGCCAGCAGCCAAATCCCGCAAGAGACCCAGTACTTC
16	TRBV19	TRBJ1-2	.	.	CASSISVPRPVYGYTF	TGTGCCAGTAGTATCTCGGTGCCGCGGCCCGTCTATGGCTACACCTTC
14	TRBV7-2	TRBJ1-2	.	few	CASSPVIGGYGYTF	TGTGCCAGCAGCCCCGTGATAGGAGGCTATGGCTACACCTTC
15	TRBV12-3/TRBV12-4	TRBJ1-1	.	.	CASGEGRFRGTEAFF	TGTGCCAGCGGGGAGGGGAGGTTTAGGGGCACTGAAGCTTTCTTT
16	TRBV5-1	TRBJ2-3	TRBD2	few	CASSPEPSGGPDTQYF	TGCGCCAGCAGCCCAGAACCTAGCGGGGGCCCAGATACGCAGTATTTT
13	TRBV29-1	TRBJ1-2	.	few	CSVDVGTAYGYTF	TGCAGCGTTGATGTTGGGACGGCCTATGGCTACACCTTC
16	TRBV12-3/TRBV12-4	TRBJ2-1	.	.	CASSPRGKQANNEQFF	TGTGCCAGCAGTCCCCGAGGGAAGCAGGCAAACAATGAGCAGTTCTTC
15	TRBV7-2	TRBJ1-2	.	few	CASSSQGPIGYGYTF	TGTGCCAGCAGCTCCCAGGGTCCCATCGGGTATGGCTACACCTTC
14	TRBV12-3/TRBV12-4	TRBJ2-7	.	.	CASRRTEASYEQYF	TGTGCCAGCAGGCGCACGGAGGCTTCCTACGAGCAGTACTTC
15	TRBV5-1	TRBJ2-4	TRBD2	many	CASSLELAAKNIQYF	TGCGCCAGCAGCTTGGAACTAGCGGCCAAAAACATTCAGTACTTC
14	TRBV7-6	TRBJ1-6	.	many	CASSYGTLDSPLHF	TGTGCCAGCAGCTACGGGACCCTAGATTCACCCCTCCACTTT
15	TRBV7-8	TRBJ1-1	.	few	CASSLPRGVGTEAFF	TGTGCCAGCAGCTTACCCCGGGGGGTTGGGACTGAAGCTTTCTTT
15	TRBV5-5	TRBJ2-5	TRBD1	few	CASSRPLTGKETQYF	TGTGCCAGCAGTCGACCCCTGACAGGGAAGGAGACCCAGTACTTC
14	TRBV28	TRBJ2-1	.	few	CASSSGRLGHEQFF	TGTGCCAGCAGTTCGGGACGGCTGGGTCATGAGCAGTTCTTC
15	TRBV5-1	TRBJ2-7	.	few	CASSPGSVERNEQYF	TGCGCCAGCAGCCCGGGATCGGTGGAGAGGAACGAGCAGTACTTC
16	TRBV12-3/TRBV12-4	TRBJ1-1	TRBD1	few	CASRRKGQSMNTEAFF	TGTGCCAGCAGGCGGAAGGGACAGAGCATGAACACTGAAGCTTTCTTT
14	TRBV12-3/TRBV12-4	TRBJ1-5	.	few	CASSLAVGRQPQHF	TGTGCCAGCAGTTTAGCGGTGGGGCGTCAGCCCCAGCATTTT
16	TRBV5-1	TRBJ2-1	TRBD2	.	CASSPLSAGRINEQFF	TGCGCCAGCAGCCCACTTTCAGCGGGGCGAATTAATGAGCAGTTCTTC
14	TRBV6-5	TRBJ1-5	.	.	CASSSDSRNQPQHF	TGTGCCAGCAGTTCCGACAGTCGCAATCAGCCCCAGCATTTT
14	TRBV5-1	TRBJ1-4	.	few	CASSLTVPNEKLFF	TGCGCCAGCAGCTTGACAGTACCGAATGAAAAACTGTTTTTT
14	TRBV5-1	TRBJ1-1	.	.	CASSPWGGDTEAFF	TGCGCCAGCAGTCCATGGGGTGGGGACACTGAAGCTTTCTTT
13	TRBV12-3/TRBV12-4	TRBJ2-7	TRBD1	.	CASSPRRDRGQYF	TGTGCCAGCAGTCCACGCCGGGACAGGGGGCAGTACTTC
15	TRBV5-1	TRBJ1-6	.	.	CASSLGSTVSSPLHF	TGCGCCAGCAGCTTAGGCAGCACTGTCAGTTCACCCCTCCACTTT
14	TRBV11-2	TRBJ1-1	TRBD1	many	CASSVLTGDTEAFF	TGTGCCAGCAGCGTCCTTACAGGGGACACTGAAGCTTTCTTT
12	TRBV12-3/TRBV12-4	TRBJ1-5	TRBD1	.	CASRQGNQPQHF	TGTGCCAGCCGACAGGGAAATCAGCCCCAGCATTTT
14	TRBV11-2	TRBJ2-4	.	few	CASRAEGIRNIQYF	TGTGCCAGCAGGGCTGAGGGGATAAGAAACATTCAGTACTTC
14	TRBV20-1	TRBJ2-5	TRBD1	many	CSSWDRGRGETQYF	TGCAGTTCGTGGGACAGGGGGCGCGGTGAGACCCAGTACTTC
13	TRBV20-1	TRBJ1-3	.	few	CSASGLPGNTIYF	TGCAGTGCTAGCGGCTTACCTGGAAACACCATATATTTT
17	TRBV27	TRBJ2-1	.	.	CASSLTSAGRAYNEQFF	TGTGCCAGCAGTTTAACCTCCGCAGGACGGGCCTACAATGAGCAGTTCTTC
15	TRBV9	TRBJ1-1	TRBD1	few	CASSARTGAGTEAFF	TGTGCCAGCAGCGCCCGGACAGGGGCAGGGACTGAAGCTTTCTTT
13	TRBV20-1	TRBJ1-1	TRBD1	few	CSALTGTNTEAFF	TGCAGTGCCCTGACAGGGACAAACACTGAAGCTTTCTTT
15	TRBV6-2/TRBV6-3	TRBJ2-3	TRBD2	.	CASSQGLTATDTQYF	TGTGCCAGCTCCCAGGGACTAACCGCCACAGATACGCAGTATTTT
15	TRBV7-9	TRBJ2-2	.	.	CASSSLGADTGELFF	TGTGCCAGCAGCTCCCTTGGCGCGGACACCGGGGAGCTGTTTTTT
14	TRBV3-1	TRBJ1-3	.	few	CASSVHSSGNTIYF	TGTGCCAGCAGTGTACACAGTTCTGGAAACACCATATATTTT
16	TRBV11-3	TRBJ2-3	.	.	CASSLVAGVHTDTQYF	TGTGCCAGCAGCTTAGTTGCAGGGGTCCACACAGATACGCAGTATTTT
15	TRBV12-3/TRBV12-4	TRBJ1-1	TRBD1	many	CASSLSAAGGEEAFF	TGTGCCAGCAGCCTCTCAGCCGCAGGGGGGGAAGAAGCTTTCTTT
15	TRBV20-1	TRBJ2-2	TRBD2	.	CSAVSSGSWTGELFF	TGCAGTGCTGTCTCTAGCGGGAGTTGGACCGGGGAGCTGTTTTTT
17	TRBV5-1	TRBJ1-1	.	many	CASSPAIGAGADTEAFF	TGCGCCAGCAGCCCGGCGATCGGAGCAGGGGCGGACACTGAAGCTTTCTTT
16	TRBV4-1	TRBJ1-6	TRBD1	few	CASSQGDRRYNSPLHF	TGCGCCAGCAGCCAAGGGGACAGGCGATATAATTCACCCCTCCACTTT
16	TRBV29-1	TRBJ2-1	TRBD2	few	CSVRGLAGNSYNEQFF	TGCAGCGTTCGGGGACTAGCGGGGAATTCCTACAATGAGCAGTTCTTC
16	TRBV15	TRBJ2-1	.	few	CATSRDQGTGHPRQFF	TGTGCCACCAGCAGAGATCAGGGGACGGGTCATCCCCGGCAGTTCTTC
15	TRBV11-2	TRBJ2-2	.	.	CASSLVSGSTGELFF	TGTGCCAGCAGCTTAGTCTCTGGGAGCACCGGGGAGCTGTTTTTT
15	TRBV20-1	TRBJ2-3	.	many	CSAPLVTGESDTQYF	TGCAGTGCTCCTCTCGTGACGGGGGAGTCAGATACGCAGTATTTT
14	TRBV3-1	TRBJ1-2	.	few	CASSQDLGYYGYTF	TGTGCCAGCAGCCAAGATTTGGGGTACTATGGCTACACCTTC
15	TRBV7-2	TRBJ2-5	TRBD2	.	CASSSGVSGGGTQYF	TGTGCCAGCAGCTCCGGAGTTAGCGGGGGGGGGACCCAGTACTTC
14	TRBV12-3/TRBV12-4	TRBJ1-2	TRBD1	.	CASSDRARGYGYTF	TGTGCCAGCAGCGACAGGGCCCGCGGGTATGGCTACACCTTC
14	TRBV10-3	TRBJ1-2	.	.	CAISESAASYGYTF	TGTGCCATCAGTGAGTCCGCAGCGTCCTATGGCTACACCTTC
13	TRBV12-3/TRBV12-4	TRBJ1-2	TRBD1	.	CASSATGGIGYTF	TGTGCCAGCAGCGCTACAGGGGGCATTGGCTACACCTTC